This TCR beta chain was profiled in a study of blood T cell repertoires in COVID-19. Original analysis: The assay estimated nucleated cells by amplifying reference gene primers. The table came from immunoSEQ multiplex PCR; TCRdb's copy has only in-frame clones and leaves some out. V and J calls and clone size are those listed in that table; D and trimming were worked out from the DNA. The profile covers 40,000 to 55,000 clones, with under 95% appearing a single time and around 6.5% taken by the ten largest. The CDR3 extends over 14 amino acids. The germline V gene encodes CDR1 MNHNY and CDR2 SVGAGI (reference sequence). J was trimmed by 0 bases and V by 7 bases; bases with no gene match: 4.

The sequenced material came from peripheral blood. The receptor's source is a man between 65 and 79 years old with active COVID-19. The V call is TRBV6-6, the J call TRBJ1-2, with 8 bases identical to TRBD1. The CDR3 sequence is CASTETGANYGYTF. Written as DNA, the CDR3 is TGTGCCAGCACCGAGACAGGGGCTAACTATGGCTACACCTTC.